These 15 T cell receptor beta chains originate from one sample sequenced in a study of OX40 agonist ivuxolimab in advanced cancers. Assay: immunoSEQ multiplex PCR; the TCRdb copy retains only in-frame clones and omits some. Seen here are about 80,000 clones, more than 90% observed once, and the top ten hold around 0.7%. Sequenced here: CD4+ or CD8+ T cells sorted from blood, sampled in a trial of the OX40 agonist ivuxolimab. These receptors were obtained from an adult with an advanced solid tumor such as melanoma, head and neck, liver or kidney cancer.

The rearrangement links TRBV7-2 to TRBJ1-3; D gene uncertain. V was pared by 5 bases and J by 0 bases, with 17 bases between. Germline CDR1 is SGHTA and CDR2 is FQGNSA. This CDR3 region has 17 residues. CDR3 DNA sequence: TGTGCCAGCAGCCTTCGTCCAGAGCATTCCTCTGGAAACACCATATATTTT. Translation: CASSLRPEHSSGNTIYF.

The CDR3 sequence: CASRFGGFTHQPQHF. CDR3 DNA sequence: TGTGCCAGTCGCTTCGGTGGGTTCACGCATCAGCCCCAGCATTTT. The V and J genes are TRBV19 and TRBJ1-5; no firm D call. Between the trimmed V and J ends, which lost 8 bases and 5 bases, there was a span of 19 bases. CDR1 is LNHDA and CDR2 is SQIVND in the germline V gene (reference sequence). The CDR3 consists of 15 residues. Combining the CDR3 with reference TRBV19 and TRBJ1-5 gives the whole variable domain DGGITQSPKYLFRKEGQNVTLSCEQNLNHDAMYWYRQDPGQGLRLIYYSQIVNDFQKGDIAEGYSVSREKKESFPLTVTSAQKNPTAFYLCASRFGGFTHQPQHFGDGTRLSIL.

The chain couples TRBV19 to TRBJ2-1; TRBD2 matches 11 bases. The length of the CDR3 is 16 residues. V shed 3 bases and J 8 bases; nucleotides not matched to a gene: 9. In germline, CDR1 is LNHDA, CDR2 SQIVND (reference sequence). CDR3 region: CASSMPGTSGVDEQFF. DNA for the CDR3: TGTGCCAGTAGTATGCCCGGGACTAGCGGTGTCGATGAGCAGTTCTTC. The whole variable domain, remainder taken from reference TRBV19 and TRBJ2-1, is DGGITQSPKYLFRKEGQNVTLSCEQNLNHDAMYWYRQDPGQGLRLIYYSQIVNDFQKGDIAEGYSVSREKKESFPLTVTSAQKNPTAFYLCASSMPGTSGVDEQFFGPGTRLTVL.

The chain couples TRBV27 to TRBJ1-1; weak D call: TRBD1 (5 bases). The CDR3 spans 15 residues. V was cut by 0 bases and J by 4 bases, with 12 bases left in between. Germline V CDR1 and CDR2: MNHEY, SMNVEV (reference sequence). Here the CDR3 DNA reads TGTGCCAGCAGTTTATCAGGCAGGGTGGTCACTGAAGCTTTCTTT. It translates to CASSLSGRVVTEAFF.

This CDR3 reads CASNGRRYTGELFF. CDR3 DNA: TGTGCCAGCAATGGCAGGCGCTACACCGGGGAGCTGTTTTTT. The rearrangement links TRBV28 to TRBJ2-2; D uncertain. The CDR3 loop spans 14 amino acids. CDR1 and CDR2 (germline): MDHEN, SYDVKM. Deletions cut 7 bases from V and 3 bases from J, with 12 bases between. Using reference TRBV28 and TRBJ2-2 for the parts outside the CDR3, the full variable domain is DVKVTQSSRYLVKRTGEKVFLECVQDMDHENMFWYRQDPGLGLRLIYFSYDVKMKEKGDIPEGYSVSREKKERFSLILESASTNQTSMYLCASNGRRYTGELFFGEGSRLTVL.

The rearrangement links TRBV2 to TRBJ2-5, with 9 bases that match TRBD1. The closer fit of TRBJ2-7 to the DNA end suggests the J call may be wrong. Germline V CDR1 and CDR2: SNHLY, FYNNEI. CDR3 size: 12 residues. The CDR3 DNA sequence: TGTGCCAGCAGGGACAGGGGCTACGAGCAGTACTTC. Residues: CASRDRGYEQYF.

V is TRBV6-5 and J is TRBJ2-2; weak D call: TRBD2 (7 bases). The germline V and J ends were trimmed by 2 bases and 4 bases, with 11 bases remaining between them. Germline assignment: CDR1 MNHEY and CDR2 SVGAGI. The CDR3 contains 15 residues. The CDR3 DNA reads TGTGCCAGCAGTTACGGGGGGGCCGGCACCGGGGAGCTGTTTTTT. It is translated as CASSYGGAGTGELFF.

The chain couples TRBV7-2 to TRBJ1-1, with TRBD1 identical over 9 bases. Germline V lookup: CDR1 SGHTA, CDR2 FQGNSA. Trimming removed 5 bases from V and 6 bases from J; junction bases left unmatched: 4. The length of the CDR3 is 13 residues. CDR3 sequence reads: CASSAGTGPEAFF. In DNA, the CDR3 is TGTGCCAGCAGCGCCGGGACAGGGCCTGAAGCTTTCTTT.

The DNA of the CDR3 is TGTGCCAGCAGCCCCCCTTTTCGGGAAAGCACAGATACGCAGTATTTT. Amino acid sequence: CASSPPFRESTDTQYF. The chain carries TRBV7-9 and TRBJ2-3; D is possibly TRBD2 (5 bases). This CDR3 contains 16 residues. V lost 5 bases and J 0 bases, leaving 15 bases between the germline ends. Germline V lookup: CDR1 SEHNR, CDR2 FQNEAQ (reference sequence).

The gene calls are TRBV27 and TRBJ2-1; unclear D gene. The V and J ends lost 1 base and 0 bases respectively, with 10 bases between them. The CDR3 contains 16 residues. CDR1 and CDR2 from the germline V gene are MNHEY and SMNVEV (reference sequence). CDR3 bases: TGTGCCAGCAGTTTATTTTTTGAGACCTCCTACAATGAGCAGTTCTTC. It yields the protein CASSLFFETSYNEQFF.

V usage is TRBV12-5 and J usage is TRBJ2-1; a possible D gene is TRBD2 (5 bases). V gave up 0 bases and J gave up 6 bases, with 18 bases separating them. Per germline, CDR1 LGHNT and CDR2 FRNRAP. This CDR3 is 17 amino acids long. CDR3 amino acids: CASGLVTSPTSFNEQFF. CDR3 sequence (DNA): TGTGCTAGTGGTTTGGTCACCTCCCCCACTAGTTTCAATGAGCAGTTCTTC.

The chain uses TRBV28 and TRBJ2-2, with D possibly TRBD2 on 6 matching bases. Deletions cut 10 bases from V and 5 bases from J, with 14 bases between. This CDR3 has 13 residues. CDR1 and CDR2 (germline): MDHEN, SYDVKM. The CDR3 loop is CATQREVTGELFF. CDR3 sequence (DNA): TGTGCCACCCAGAGGGAGGTGACCGGGGAGCTGTTTTTT. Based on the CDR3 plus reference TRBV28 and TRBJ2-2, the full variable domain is DVKVTQSSRYLVKRTGEKVFLECVQDMDHENMFWYRQDPGLGLRLIYFSYDVKMKEKGDIPEGYSVSREKKERFSLILESASTNQTSMYLCATQREVTGELFFGEGSRLTVL.

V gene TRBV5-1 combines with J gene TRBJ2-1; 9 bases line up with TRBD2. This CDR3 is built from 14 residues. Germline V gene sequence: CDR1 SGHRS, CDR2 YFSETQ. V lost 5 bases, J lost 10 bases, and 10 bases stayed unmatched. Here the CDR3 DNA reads TGCGCCAGCAGATTTAGCGGGAGTAGTGGGGAGCAGTTCTTC. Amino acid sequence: CASRFSGSSGEQFF.

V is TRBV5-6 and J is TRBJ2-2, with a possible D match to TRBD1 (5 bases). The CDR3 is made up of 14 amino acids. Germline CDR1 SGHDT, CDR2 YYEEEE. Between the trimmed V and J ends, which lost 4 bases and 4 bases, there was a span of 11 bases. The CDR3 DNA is TGTGCCAGCAGCAATCGTCAGGGCACCGGGGAGCTGTTTTTT. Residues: CASSNRQGTGELFF.

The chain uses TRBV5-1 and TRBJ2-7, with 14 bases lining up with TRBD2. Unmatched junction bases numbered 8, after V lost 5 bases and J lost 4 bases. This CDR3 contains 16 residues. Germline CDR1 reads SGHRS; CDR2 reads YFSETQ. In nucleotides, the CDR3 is TGCGCCAGCAGGGGGACTAGCGGGAGTGTGAGTTACGAGCAGTACTTC. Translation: CASRGTSGSVSYEQYF.